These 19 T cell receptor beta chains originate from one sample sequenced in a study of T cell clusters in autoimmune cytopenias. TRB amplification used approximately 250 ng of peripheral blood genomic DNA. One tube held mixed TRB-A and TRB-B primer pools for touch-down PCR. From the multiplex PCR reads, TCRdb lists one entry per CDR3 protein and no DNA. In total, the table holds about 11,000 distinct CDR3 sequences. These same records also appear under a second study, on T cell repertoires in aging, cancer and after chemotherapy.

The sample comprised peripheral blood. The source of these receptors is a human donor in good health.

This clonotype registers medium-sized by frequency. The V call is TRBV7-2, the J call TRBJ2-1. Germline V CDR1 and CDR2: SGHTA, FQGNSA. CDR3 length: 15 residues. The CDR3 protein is CASSLTQSSYNEQFF. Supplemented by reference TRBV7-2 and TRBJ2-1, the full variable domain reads GAGVSQSPSNKVTEKGKDVELRCDPISGHTALYWYRQSLGQGLEFLIYFQGNSAPDKSGLPSDRFSAERTGGSVSTLTIQRTQQEDSAVYLCASSLTQSSYNEQFFGPGTRLTVL.

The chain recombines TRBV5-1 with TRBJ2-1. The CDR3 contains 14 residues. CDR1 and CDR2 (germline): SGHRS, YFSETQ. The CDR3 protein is CASSLGDLYNEQFF.

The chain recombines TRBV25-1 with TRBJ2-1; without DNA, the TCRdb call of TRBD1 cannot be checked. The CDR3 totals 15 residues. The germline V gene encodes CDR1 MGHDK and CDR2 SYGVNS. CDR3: CASSESADRFDEQFF.

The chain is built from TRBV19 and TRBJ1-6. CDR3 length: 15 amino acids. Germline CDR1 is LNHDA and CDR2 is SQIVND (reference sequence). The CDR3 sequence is CASSPEYSDNSPLHF.

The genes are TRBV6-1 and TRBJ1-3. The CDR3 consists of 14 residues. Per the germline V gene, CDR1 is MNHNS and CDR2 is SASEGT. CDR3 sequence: CASRIDWDSSTIYF.

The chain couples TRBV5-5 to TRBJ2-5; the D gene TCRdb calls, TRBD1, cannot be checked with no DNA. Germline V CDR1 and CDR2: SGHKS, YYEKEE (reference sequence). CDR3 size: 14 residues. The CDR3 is CASSRGPGRETQYF. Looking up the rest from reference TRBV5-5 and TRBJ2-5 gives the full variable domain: DAGVTQSPTHLIKTRGQQVTLRCSPISGHKSVSWYQQVLGQGPQFIFQYYEKEERGRGNFPDRFSARQFPNYSSELNVNALLLGDSALYLCASSRGPGRETQYFGPGTRLLVL.

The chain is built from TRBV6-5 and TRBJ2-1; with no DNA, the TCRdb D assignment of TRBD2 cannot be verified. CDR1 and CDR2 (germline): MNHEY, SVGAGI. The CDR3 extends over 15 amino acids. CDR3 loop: CASRDRLAKSDEQFF.

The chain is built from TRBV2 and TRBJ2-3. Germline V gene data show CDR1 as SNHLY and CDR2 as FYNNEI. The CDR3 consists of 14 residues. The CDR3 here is CASSEALATDTQYF.

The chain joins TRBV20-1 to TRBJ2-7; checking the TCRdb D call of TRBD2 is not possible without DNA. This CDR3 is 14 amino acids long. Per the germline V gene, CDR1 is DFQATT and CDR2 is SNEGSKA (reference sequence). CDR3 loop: CSAVVLAGGYEQYF.

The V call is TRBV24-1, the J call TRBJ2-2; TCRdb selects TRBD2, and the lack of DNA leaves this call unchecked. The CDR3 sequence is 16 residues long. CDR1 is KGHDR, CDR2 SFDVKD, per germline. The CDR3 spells CATIAKGTYNTGELFF.

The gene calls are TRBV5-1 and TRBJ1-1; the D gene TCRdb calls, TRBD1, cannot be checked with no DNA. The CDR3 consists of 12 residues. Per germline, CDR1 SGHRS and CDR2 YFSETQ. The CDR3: CASSLEGAEAFF.

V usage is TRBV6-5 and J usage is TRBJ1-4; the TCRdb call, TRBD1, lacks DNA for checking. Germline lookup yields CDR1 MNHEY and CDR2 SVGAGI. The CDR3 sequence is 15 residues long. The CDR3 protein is CASSYQTGEAKKLFF.

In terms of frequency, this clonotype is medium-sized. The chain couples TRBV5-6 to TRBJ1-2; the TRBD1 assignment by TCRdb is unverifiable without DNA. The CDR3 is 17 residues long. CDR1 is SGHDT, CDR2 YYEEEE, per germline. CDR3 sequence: CASSSPGQIASNYGYTF. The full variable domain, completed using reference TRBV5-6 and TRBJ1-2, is DAGVTQSPTHLIKTRGQQVTLRCSPKSGHDTVSWYQQALGQGPQFIFQYYEEEERQRGNFPDRFSGHQFPNYSSELNVNALLLGDSALYLCASSSPGQIASNYGYTFGSGTRLTVV.

CDR3: CASSSLYTSGTGDHSPLHF. This chain uses TRBV6-2 or TRBV6-3 with TRBJ1-6; the D call of TRBD1 rests on TCRdb alone, since no DNA is present to check it. CDR3 size: 19 residues. The germline CDR1 and CDR2 sequences are MNHEY and SVGEGT.

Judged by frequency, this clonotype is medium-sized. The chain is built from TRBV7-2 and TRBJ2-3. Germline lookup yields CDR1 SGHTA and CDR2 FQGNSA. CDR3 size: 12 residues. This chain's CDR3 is CASNQYTDTQYF.

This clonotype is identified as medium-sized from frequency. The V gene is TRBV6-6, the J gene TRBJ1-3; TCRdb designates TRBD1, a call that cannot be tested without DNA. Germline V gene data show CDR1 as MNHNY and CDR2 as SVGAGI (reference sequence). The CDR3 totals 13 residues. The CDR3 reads CASLRGSGNTIYF.

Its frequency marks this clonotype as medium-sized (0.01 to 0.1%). The CDR3 protein is CASSSILGGGRNTEAFF. V gene TRBV6-2 or TRBV6-3 combines with J gene TRBJ1-1; TCRdb selects TRBD1, and the lack of DNA leaves this call unchecked. Germline V gene data show CDR1 as MNHEY and CDR2 as SVGEGT. This CDR3 region has 17 residues.

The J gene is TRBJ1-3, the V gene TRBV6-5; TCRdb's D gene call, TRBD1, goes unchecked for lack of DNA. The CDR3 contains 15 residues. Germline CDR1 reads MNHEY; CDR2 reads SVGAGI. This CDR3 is CASSSDRGPGNTIYF.

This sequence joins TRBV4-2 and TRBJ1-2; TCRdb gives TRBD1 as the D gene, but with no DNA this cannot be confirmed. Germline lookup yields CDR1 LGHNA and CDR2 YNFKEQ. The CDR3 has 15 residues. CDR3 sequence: CASSQDPGQGYGYTF.